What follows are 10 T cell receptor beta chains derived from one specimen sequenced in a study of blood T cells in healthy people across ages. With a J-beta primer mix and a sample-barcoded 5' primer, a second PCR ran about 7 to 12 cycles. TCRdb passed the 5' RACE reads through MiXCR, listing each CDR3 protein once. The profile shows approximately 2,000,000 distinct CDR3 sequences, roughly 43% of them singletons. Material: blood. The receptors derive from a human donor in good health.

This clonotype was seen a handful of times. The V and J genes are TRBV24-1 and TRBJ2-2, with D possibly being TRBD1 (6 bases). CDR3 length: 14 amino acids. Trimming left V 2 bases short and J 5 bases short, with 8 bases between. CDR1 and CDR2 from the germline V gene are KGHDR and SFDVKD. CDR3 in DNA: TGTGCCACCAGTGATTACAGGGAAACCGGGGAGCTGTTTTTT. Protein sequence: CATSDYRETGELFF.

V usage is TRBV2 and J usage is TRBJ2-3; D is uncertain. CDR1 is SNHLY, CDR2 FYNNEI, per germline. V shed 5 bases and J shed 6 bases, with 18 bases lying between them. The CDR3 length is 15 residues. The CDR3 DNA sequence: TGTGCCAGCAGTAATGGGTTCGGGCGGCGGGATACGCAGTATTTT. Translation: CASSNGFGRRDTQYF.

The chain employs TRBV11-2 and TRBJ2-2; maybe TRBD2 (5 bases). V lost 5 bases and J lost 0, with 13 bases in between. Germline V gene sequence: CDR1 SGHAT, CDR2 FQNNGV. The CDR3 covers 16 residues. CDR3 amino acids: CASSAGPGTNTGELFF. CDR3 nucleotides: TGTGCCAGCAGCGCAGGCCCGGGAACGAACACCGGGGAGCTGTTTTTT.

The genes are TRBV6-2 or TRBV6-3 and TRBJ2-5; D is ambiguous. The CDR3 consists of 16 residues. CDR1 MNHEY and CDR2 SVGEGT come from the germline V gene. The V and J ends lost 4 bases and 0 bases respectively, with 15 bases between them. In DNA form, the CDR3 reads TGTGCCAGCAGTTCCTCCCCGGTCGGGTACCAAGAGACCCAGTACTTC. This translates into CASSSSPVGYQETQYF.

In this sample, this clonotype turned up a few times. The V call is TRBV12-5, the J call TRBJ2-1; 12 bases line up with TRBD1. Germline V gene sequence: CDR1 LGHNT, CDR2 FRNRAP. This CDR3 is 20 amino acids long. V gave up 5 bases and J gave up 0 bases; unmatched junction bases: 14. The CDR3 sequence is CASGPRGQGAYRSSYNEQFF. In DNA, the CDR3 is TGTGCTAGTGGTCCGCGGGGACAGGGGGCCTACAGGAGCTCCTACAATGAGCAGTTCTTC.

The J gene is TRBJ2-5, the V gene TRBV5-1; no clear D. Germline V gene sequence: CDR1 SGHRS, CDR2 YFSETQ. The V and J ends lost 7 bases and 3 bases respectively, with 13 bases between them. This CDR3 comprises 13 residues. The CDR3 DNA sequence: TGCGCCAGCTCTACCAGAGCAGAAGAGACCCAGTACTTC. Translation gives CASSTRAEETQYF.

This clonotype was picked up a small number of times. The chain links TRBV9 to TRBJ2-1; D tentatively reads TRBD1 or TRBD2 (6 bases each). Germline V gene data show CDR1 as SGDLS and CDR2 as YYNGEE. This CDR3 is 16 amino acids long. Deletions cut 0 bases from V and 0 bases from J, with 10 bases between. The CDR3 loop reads CASSVAGASSYNEQFF. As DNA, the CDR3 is TGTGCCAGCAGCGTAGCGGGGGCCAGCTCCTACAATGAGCAGTTCTTC. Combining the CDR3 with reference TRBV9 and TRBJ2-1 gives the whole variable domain DSGVTQTPKHLITATGQRVTLRCSPRSGDLSVYWYQQSLDQGLQFLIQYYNGEERAKGNILERFSAQQFPDLHSELNLSSLELGDSALYFCASSVAGASSYNEQFFGPGTRLTVL.

CDR3 nucleotide sequence: TGTGCCAGCAGCTTAGCCCAAGATGAAAAACTGTTTTTT. Protein: CASSLAQDEKLFF. V is TRBV7-2 and J is TRBJ1-4; D is uncertain. V gave up 0 bases and J gave up 6 bases, with 5 bases separating them. The CDR3 has 13 amino acids. Germline CDR1 and CDR2: SGHTA and FQGNSA.

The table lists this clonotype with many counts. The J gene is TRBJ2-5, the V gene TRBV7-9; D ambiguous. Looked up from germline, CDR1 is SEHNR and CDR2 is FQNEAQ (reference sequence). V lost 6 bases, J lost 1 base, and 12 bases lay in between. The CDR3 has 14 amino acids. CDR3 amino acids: CASSPDGLQETQYF. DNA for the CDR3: TGTGCCAGCAGTCCCGACGGTCTCCAAGAGACCCAGTACTTC. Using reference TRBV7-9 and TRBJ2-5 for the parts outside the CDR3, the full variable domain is DTGVSQNPRHKITKRGQNVTFRCDPISEHNRLYWYRQTLGQGPEFLTYFQNEAQLEKSRLLSDRFSAERPKGSFSTLEIQRTEQGDSAMYLCASSPDGLQETQYFGPGTRLLVL.

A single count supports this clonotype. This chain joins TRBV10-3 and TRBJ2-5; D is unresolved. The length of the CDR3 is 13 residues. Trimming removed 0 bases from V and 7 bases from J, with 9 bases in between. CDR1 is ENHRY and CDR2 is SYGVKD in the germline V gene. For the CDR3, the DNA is TGTGCCATCAGTGAGTCGTCCTTTGGGACCCAGTACTTC. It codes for CAISESSFGTQYF.